This is a list of T cell receptor beta chains from one sample in a study of T cells in Graves' hyperthyroidism and ophthalmopathy. One entry per CDR3 protein results from TCRdb running MiXCR on the multiplex PCR reads. The repertoire holds 660,000 or so distinct CDR3 sequences, with nearly 45% as singletons. Sequencing input: peripheral blood or thyroid tissue (not recorded which). These receptors all come from an adult man with Graves' disease, either hyperthyroidism or ophthalmopathy (not recorded which). Each CDR3 is given with its conserved first and last residue. Where a row states a size, it is once, few, many or the class of an expanded clone; other rows omit it.

cdr3_aa clone_size v_call
CASSQDPRTVNYGYTF NA TRBV3-1
CASSSTGATNQPQHF NA TRBV12-3/TRBV12-4
CATSDPGTQETQYF NA TRBV24-1
CASSVEAVNYGYTF many TRBV9
CSARDIGRGGGYTF NA TRBV20-1
CASTRDAGTEAFF many TRBV2
CASSRGGQKNTEAFF few TRBV7-9
CASSLFPSNTEAFF NA TRBV7-9
CAWSGQSNQPQHF NA TRBV30
CASSYLGQGNTIYF NA TRBV2
CASSLGPGNTGELFF once TRBV7-8
CASSLATGAHTEAFF few TRBV5-4
CASSFGSSETQYF NA TRBV12-3/TRBV12-4
CASSRDSSNQPQHF many TRBV9
CAIRSTGVVEKLFF NA TRBV10-3
CASSLVPGGGNTIYF few TRBV5-1
CASGLSTGYEQYF once TRBV5-1
CASSLQATYEQYF few TRBV12-3/TRBV12-4
CASSLALRGFGNTIYF few TRBV7-8
CASSILARGNTEAFF NA TRBV19
CASSAAGGQSNTEAFF NA TRBV9
CASSFRDRGRAYSPLHF NA TRBV7-2
CASTTGGPGTGELFF NA TRBV7-2
CASSLIAGDEKLFF NA TRBV7-6
CSSAGAGSGNTIYF NA TRBV29-1
CASSLGRITTEAFF many TRBV7-2
CANSFGHLSSYEQYF NA TRBV2
CASSVGGEYNSPLHF once TRBV10-2
CATSRDNSGGRETQYF NA TRBV15
CASIDRVYGYTF NA TRBV5-4
CASSEALDSRGYTF NA TRBV6-1
CASSYAGEKLFF NA TRBV7-9
CSVAWTGNEKLFF NA TRBV29-1
CASSVGTGSNYGYTF many TRBV9
CASSRDRQNTEAFF many TRBV12-3/TRBV12-4
CASSPMTPTYEAFF few TRBV2